The clone carrying this T cell receptor beta chain was picked up a small number of times. This specimen belongs to a study of T cells in Graves' hyperthyroidism and ophthalmopathy. With V trimmed by 4 bases and J by 7 bases, 20 bases remained unmatched. Germline V gene data show CDR1 as SEHNR and CDR2 as FQNEAQ (reference sequence). This CDR3 has 19 amino acids. TCR beta CDR3 regions were amplified from RNA transcripts. RT-PCR in the first round (using the HTBI primer set) targeted the TCR CDR3. In TCRdb, the multiplex PCR reads were re-called with MiXCR into one record per CDR3 protein. The table shows around 520,000 distinct CDR3 sequences, with around an eighth occurring only once.

Specimen: blood. The J gene is TRBJ1-2, the V gene TRBV7-9; TRBD1 matches at 11 bases. The receptor was isolated from a woman aged 18-29 years with Graves' hyperthyroidism. CDR3 sequence (DNA): TGTGCCAGCAGCTCACCTTCCGGACAGGGGGCGAGGTATGGTTCTGGCTACACCTTC. Translation gives CASSSPSGQGARYGSGYTF.